The 32 T cell receptor beta chains presented below share a single source sample, sequenced in a study of identical twins. In TCRdb, the 5' RACE reads were re-called with MiXCR into one record per CDR3 protein. The sample contains 200,000 to 250,000 distinct CDR3 sequences, approximately 7% of which appear only once. The sample was also reused in another study, on yellow fever vaccine responses in identical twins.

Input material: memory (CD45RO+) T cells sorted from blood. These receptors were collected from a young woman in good health.

There are a few counts of this clonotype. Relative to the germline gene, one junction end is altered; a read error may explain this. The chain links TRBV29-1 to TRBJ1-5; D is unresolved. Germline assignment: CDR1 SQVTM and CDR2 ANQGSEA. The CDR3 is made up of 13 amino acids. CDR3 in amino acids: CSIEEAPGQPQHF. The CDR3 bases are TGCAGCATTGAAGAGGCCCCGGGGCAGCCCCAGCATTTT.

The V gene is TRBV4-1, the J gene TRBJ1-3; no reliable D call. The germline V gene has CDR1 MGHRA and CDR2 YSYEKL. CDR3 length: 15 residues. Deletions cut 0 bases from V and 4 bases from J, with 10 bases between. For the CDR3, the DNA is TGCGCCAGCAGCCAAGATCGGGCATCCGGAAACACCATATATTTT. Encoded protein: CASSQDRASGNTIYF.

This sequence joins TRBV7-3 and TRBJ2-3; D assignment may be TRBD1 or TRBD2 (6 bases each). The CDR3 totals 14 residues. V lost 5 bases and J lost 5, with 14 bases in between. Germline CDR1 and CDR2: SGHTA and FQGTGA. The CDR3 reads CASSRSGARDTQYF. DNA of the CDR3: TGTGCCAGCAGCCGCTCGGGGGCAAGAGATACGCAGTATTTT.

In its sample, this clonotype was seen a few times. The chain joins TRBV20-1 to TRBJ1-1; no clear D. The germline V gene encodes CDR1 DFQATT and CDR2 SNEGSKA (reference sequence). The CDR3 is 15 residues long. V was cut by 0 bases and J by 0 bases, with 11 bases left in between. CDR3 sequence (DNA): TGCAGTGCTAGAGATTGGGCAGGAGTGAACACTGAAGCTTTCTTT. Translation gives CSARDWAGVNTEAFF.

This clonotype was counted between two and nine times. The chain joins TRBV7-2 to TRBJ2-4, with D maybe TRBD1 (5 bases). The CDR3 length is 14 residues. CDR1 and CDR2 (germline): SGHTA, FQGNSA. V lost 3 bases and J 8 bases, leaving 14 bases between the germline ends. This CDR3 is CASSLGPVGHIQYF. The CDR3 nucleotides are TGTGCCAGCAGCTTGGGGCCCGTTGGCCACATTCAGTACTTC.

This clonotype was found a few times. This chain connects TRBV3-1 to TRBJ2-1, with D hard to call. Germline CDR1 and CDR2: LGHDT and YNNKEL (reference sequence). The length of the CDR3 is 17 residues. V lost 0 bases, J lost 0 bases, and 12 bases lay in between. CDR3 loop: CASSQDIRYSSYNEQFF. In nucleotides, the CDR3 is TGTGCCAGCAGCCAAGATATCAGGTATAGCTCCTACAATGAGCAGTTCTTC.

This clonotype has a handful of counts. CDR3 DNA: TGTGCCAGCAGCCAAGATTTGGGGACAGGTAGCACCTACAATGAGCAGTTCTTC. It yields the protein CASSQDLGTGSTYNEQFF. This sequence joins TRBV3-1 and TRBJ2-1, with 8 bases fitting TRBD1. The CDR3 runs 18 residues. Germline V CDR1 and CDR2: LGHDT, YNNKEL (reference sequence). V lost 0 bases, J lost 2 bases, and 9 bases stayed unmatched.

This clonotype was observed a handful of times. The chain is built from TRBV5-6 and TRBJ2-2; D gene unclear. From germline, CDR1 is SGHDT and CDR2 YYEEEE. This CDR3 contains 15 residues. V was cut by 1 base and J by 4 bases, with 11 bases left in between. In DNA form, the CDR3 reads TGTGCCAGCAGCTTGTCGCCCCTGGTCACCGGGGAGCTGTTTTTT. Its protein product is CASSLSPLVTGELFF.

This clonotype was seen a handful of times. J is TRBJ2-7 and V is TRBV5-1; D unresolved. V was clipped by 2 bases and J by 4 bases, with 4 bases between them. The CDR3 is 11 amino acids. Germline CDR1 reads SGHRS; CDR2 reads YFSETQ. The CDR3 nucleotides are TGCGCCAGCAGCTTAAAGTACGAGCAGTACTTC. This encodes CASSLKYEQYF.

This clonotype was picked up many times. This chain links TRBV20-1 with TRBJ1-1, with D unresolved. This CDR3 is built from 12 residues. Germline lookup yields CDR1 DFQATT and CDR2 SNEGSKA (reference sequence). Trimming took 6 bases from V and 1 from J, leaving 9 bases between them. The CDR3 region has the DNA TGCAGTGCCAAGAGTGGGAACACTGAAGCTTTCTTT. Protein product: CSAKSGNTEAFF.

This clonotype was observed a few times. The J gene is TRBJ2-5, the V gene TRBV6-1; D uncertain. Germline assignment: CDR1 MNHNS and CDR2 SASEGT. The CDR3 spans 14 residues. The V and J ends lost 5 bases and 4 bases respectively, with 14 bases between them. CDR3 loop: CASSRDRVRETQYF. Here the CDR3 DNA reads TGTGCCAGCAGTCGCGACCGTGTTCGAGAGACCCAGTACTTC.

This clonotype was seen repeatedly, ten times or more. The chain joins TRBV9 to TRBJ1-1; 9 nucleotides match TRBD1. J was trimmed by 3 bases and V by 4 bases; bases with no gene match: 7. CDR1 and CDR2 (germline): SGDLS, YYNGEE. The CDR3 has 15 amino acids. DNA of the CDR3: TGTGCCAGCAGCAAAGGGACAGGGCAGGACACTGAAGCTTTCTTT. It yields the protein CASSKGTGQDTEAFF.

This clonotype showed up just a few times. The chain links TRBV6-5 to TRBJ2-1; TRBD2 is a possible D gene (5 bases). The germline CDR1 and CDR2 sequences are MNHEY and SVGAGI. V was trimmed by 3 bases and J by 7 bases, leaving 13 bases between them. The CDR3 runs 14 residues. The CDR3 DNA reads as TGTGCCAGCAGTTATGGGCGAGGGCCTAATGAGCAGTTCTTC. It specifies CASSYGRGPNEQFF.

The chain employs TRBV7-9 and TRBJ2-7; D call uncertain. V was clipped by 1 base and J by 3 bases, with 13 bases between them. In germline, CDR1 is SEHNR, CDR2 FQNEAQ (reference sequence). This CDR3 region has 15 residues. The CDR3 here is CASSLDTGTNYEQYF. The CDR3 region has the DNA TGTGCCAGCAGCTTAGACACTGGTACTAACTACGAGCAGTACTTC.

This clonotype came up many times. The rearrangement joins TRBV24-1 to TRBJ2-2; perhaps TRBD2 as D (5 bases). CDR3 length: 13 amino acids. The V end lost 3 bases, the J end lost 6 bases, and 7 bases lay between the germline ends. Germline CDR1 reads KGHDR; CDR2 reads SFDVKD. DNA of the CDR3: TGTGCCACCAGTGATCGGGGAGCCGGGGAGCTGTTTTTT. It translates to CATSDRGAGELFF.

This clonotype was detected ten times or more. The chain combines TRBV4-1 with TRBJ2-2; D is undetermined. Trimming shortened V by 4 bases and J by 5 bases, and 11 bases separated the two germline ends. Germline V lookup: CDR1 MGHRA, CDR2 YSYEKL. The CDR3 covers 14 residues. The CDR3 region is CASSPLLKTGELFF. As DNA, the CDR3 is TGCGCCAGCAGCCCCCTCCTTAAAACCGGGGAGCTGTTTTTT.

This clonotype was detected many times. This chain joins TRBV25-1 and TRBJ2-3; 15 nucleotides line up with TRBD2. V shed 3 bases, J shed 0 bases, and the junction held 10 bases outside the gene matches. CDR1 MGHDK and CDR2 SYGVNS come from the germline V gene. The CDR3 covers 20 residues. The CDR3 sequence: CASSDTPGLAGGQSTDTQYF. CDR3 nucleotides: TGTGCCAGCAGTGACACTCCGGGACTAGCGGGAGGACAGAGCACAGATACGCAGTATTTT.

The rearrangement links TRBV7-8 to TRBJ2-1; D is possibly TRBD1 (6 bases). The germline V gene encodes CDR1 SGHVS and CDR2 FQNEAQ. This CDR3 region has 16 residues. V lost 2 bases and J 4 bases, leaving 15 bases between the germline ends. CDR3 nucleotide sequence: TGTGCCAGCAGCTTAAGGGCCCAGGGGTCGTACAATGAGCAGTTCTTC. Protein product: CASSLRAQGSYNEQFF.

This clonotype has ten or more counts. The chain recombines TRBV12-3 or TRBV12-4 with TRBJ2-7; either TRBD1 or TRBD2 may fit D (6 bases each). Trimming left V 6 bases short and J 6 bases short, with 18 bases between. The CDR3 has 14 amino acids. The DNA for the CDR3 is TGTGCCAGCAGCCCTCCAGGGGACTTGGGCGAGCAGTACTTC. It translates to CASSPPGDLGEQYF.

The CDR3 DNA sequence: TGCGCCAGCAGTAGGGGCGTAGACAATCAGCCCCAGCATTTT. Translation: CASSRGVDNQPQHF. The chain joins TRBV10-2 to TRBJ1-5, with a weak D call TRBD1 (5 bases). V lost 5 bases, J lost 3 bases, and 11 bases lay in between. Germline CDR1 and CDR2: WSHSY and SAAADI. The CDR3 has 14 amino acids.

The rearrangement uses TRBV10-2 and TRBJ1-5, with D maybe TRBD1 (6 bases). Trimming cost V 4 bases and J 5 bases, with 9 bases left between them. Germline assignment: CDR1 WSHSY and CDR2 SAAADI. The CDR3 spans 13 residues. CDR3 protein: CASSGQAHQPQHF. The CDR3 region has the DNA TGCGCCAGCAGTGGACAGGCGCATCAGCCCCAGCATTTT.

This clonotype was seen repeatedly, ten times or more. V and J are TRBV10-3 and TRBJ2-7, with D possibly matching TRBD2 (6 bases). CDR1 ENHRY and CDR2 SYGVKD come from the germline V gene. V was shortened by 6 bases and J by 6 bases, with 12 bases between the two germline ends. CDR3 length equals 12 residues. The CDR3 DNA sequence: TGTGCCATCAGGAGTGTGGGAGGCGAGCAGTACGTC. It translates to CAIRSVGGEQYV.

This clonotype occurred a few times. This chain joins TRBV25-1 and TRBJ2-7, with D perhaps matching TRBD1 or TRBD2 (8 bases each). Trimming took 0 bases from V and 2 from J, leaving 20 bases between them. The CDR3 length is 18 residues. Germline V gene data show CDR1 as MGHDK and CDR2 as SYGVNS. CDR3 protein: CASSEYSSGGQEAYEQYV. The CDR3 nucleotides are TGTGCCAGCAGTGAATATAGCAGCGGGGGACAGGAAGCCTACGAGCAGTACGTC.

This clonotype has a count of ten or more. V usage is TRBV5-1 and J usage is TRBJ2-3; 10 nucleotides match TRBD2. Germline V CDR1 and CDR2: SGHRS, YFSETQ. Trimming removed 4 bases from V and 2 bases from J; junction bases left unmatched: 10. The CDR3 runs to 17 residues. CDR3 bases: TGCGCCAGCAGCCCCCGGTGGCTAGCGGGGGACACAGATACGCAGTATTTT. It is translated as CASSPRWLAGDTDTQYF.

In its sample, this clonotype was seen many times. This rearrangement joins TRBV25-1 to TRBJ2-3; 12 bases map to TRBD2. Trimming took 8 bases from V and 5 from J; bases not matched to a gene: 5. Germline lookup yields CDR1 MGHDK and CDR2 SYGVNS. The CDR3 is 14 residues long. The CDR3, as DNA: TGTGCCAGCGAACTAGCGGGAGGTGTAGATACGCAGTATTTT. It yields the protein CASELAGGVDTQYF. The full variable domain, completed using reference TRBV25-1 and TRBJ2-3, is EADIYQTPRYLVIGTGKKITLECSQTMGHDKMYWYQQDPGMELHLIHYSYGVNSTEKGDLSSESTVSRIRTEHFPLTLESARPSHTSQYLCASELAGGVDTQYFGPGTRLTVL.

This clonotype was observed at least ten times. V is TRBV20-1 and J is TRBJ2-2, with TRBD2 matching 11 bases. Germline V gene lookup returns CDR1 DFQATT and CDR2 SNEGSKA (reference sequence). V shed 0 bases and J 5 bases; nucleotides not matched to a gene: 5. This CDR3 has 16 residues. DNA for the CDR3: TGCAGTGCTAGAGAGCTAGCGGGGGGCGAGACCGGGGAGCTGTTTTTT. Translation: CSARELAGGETGELFF.

The genes are TRBV5-1 and TRBJ2-1, with 10 bases fitting TRBD2. Germline CDR1 SGHRS, CDR2 YFSETQ. This CDR3 region has 16 residues. J was trimmed by 10 bases and V by 4 bases; bases with no gene match: 14. DNA for the CDR3: TGCGCCAGCAGCCGGAGCGGGAGGGGGTCGTATGACGAGCAGTTCTTC. Its protein product is CASSRSGRGSYDEQFF. Variable domain in full (rest from reference TRBV5-1 and TRBJ2-1): KAGVTQTPRYLIKTRGQQVTLSCSPISGHRSVSWYQQTPGQGLQFLFEYFSETQRNKGNFPGRFSGRQFSNSRSEMNVSTLELGDSALYLCASSRSGRGSYDEQFFGPGTRLTVL.

This clonotype was detected only a few times. This chain links TRBV29-1 with TRBJ2-5; tentative D call: TRBD2 (5 bases). The germline gives CDR1 SQVTM, CDR2 ANQGSEA. V shed 2 bases and J shed 5 bases, with 9 bases lying between them. This CDR3 spans 12 amino acids. The CDR3 nucleotides are TGCAGCGTTGAAACCCCGGGGGAGACCCAGTACTTC. Protein sequence: CSVETPGETQYF.

V gene TRBV7-6 combines with J gene TRBJ1-5; the D is unclear. V gave up 1 base and J gave up 5 bases, with 6 bases separating them. Looked up from germline, CDR1 is SGHVS and CDR2 is FNYEAQ. CDR3 length: 13 amino acids. The chain's CDR3 is CASSLDLDQPQHF. For the CDR3, the DNA is TGTGCCAGCAGCTTAGACCTGGATCAGCCCCAGCATTTT.

The V gene is TRBV5-5, the J gene TRBJ1-6; 12 bases match TRBD1. This CDR3 contains 15 residues. CDR1 is SGHKS, CDR2 YYEKEE, per germline (reference sequence). V trimming: 4 bases; J trimming: 10 bases; junction bases outside the gene matches: 6. CDR3 protein: CASSPSGTGGSPLHF. The CDR3 DNA reads TGTGCCAGCAGCCCCTCCGGGACAGGGGGCTCACCCCTCCACTTT.

Ten or more counts support this clonotype. The rearrangement links TRBV7-2 to TRBJ1-4, with 9 positions matching TRBD1. The CDR3 extends over 20 amino acids. The germline V gene encodes CDR1 SGHTA and CDR2 FQGNSA. V shed 0 bases, J shed 4 bases, and the junction held 15 bases outside the gene matches. CDR3 nucleotide sequence: TGTGCCAGCAGCTTAGCCCGGGACAGGGCCAAGGGGGCGAATAATGAAAAACTGTTTTTT. Encoded protein: CASSLARDRAKGANNEKLFF.

This clonotype was counted at least ten times. The V call is TRBV20-1, the J call TRBJ2-1, with D tentatively TRBD1 (6 bases). The CDR3 contains 12 residues. V lost 5 bases and J 6 bases, leaving 11 bases between the germline ends. CDR1 is DFQATT and CDR2 is SNEGSKA in the germline V gene (reference sequence). In DNA form, the CDR3 reads TGCAGTGCTCGCACACAGGGCAATGAGCAGTTCTTC. It codes for CSARTQGNEQFF.